This TCR beta chain was captured in a study of blood T cell repertoires in COVID-19. Study details: Some COVID-19 samples were acute and others convalescent; all came from the United States, Italy and Spain. T cells, B-cell-depleted T cells, or PBMCs supplied cDNA or gDNA.

Germline V gene sequence: CDR1 GTSNPN, CDR2 SVGIG (reference sequence). V was shortened by 3 bases and J by 0 bases, with 11 bases between the two germline ends. This CDR3 is 15 amino acids long. Per the authors' pipeline: Reference gene primer amplification yielded estimated nucleated cell counts. The repertoire was sequenced with immunoSEQ multiplex PCR; TCRdb's copy has only in-frame clones and lacks some. That table furnishes V, J and clone size, whereas the DNA furnished D and trimming. The sample records 300,000 to 400,000 clones, 88% being singletons. Those enrolled in Seattle joined during active infection and were followed longitudinally afterward.

The source material was peripheral blood. The chain has TRBV30 and TRBJ1-4, with no clear D. The sequence was collected from a woman aged 70-85 years with COVID-19, enrolled during active disease. The DNA of the CDR3 is TGTGCCTGGAGGTACAGAAAAGCAACTAATGAAAAACTGTTTTTT. It yields the protein CAWRYRKATNEKLFF. The full variable domain, completed using reference TRBV30 and TRBJ1-4, is SQTIHQWPATLVQPVGSPLSLECTVEGTSNPNLYWYRQAAGRGLQLLFYSVGIGQISSEVPQNLSASRPQDRQFILSSKKLLLSDSGFYLCAWRYRKATNEKLFFGSGTQLSVL.